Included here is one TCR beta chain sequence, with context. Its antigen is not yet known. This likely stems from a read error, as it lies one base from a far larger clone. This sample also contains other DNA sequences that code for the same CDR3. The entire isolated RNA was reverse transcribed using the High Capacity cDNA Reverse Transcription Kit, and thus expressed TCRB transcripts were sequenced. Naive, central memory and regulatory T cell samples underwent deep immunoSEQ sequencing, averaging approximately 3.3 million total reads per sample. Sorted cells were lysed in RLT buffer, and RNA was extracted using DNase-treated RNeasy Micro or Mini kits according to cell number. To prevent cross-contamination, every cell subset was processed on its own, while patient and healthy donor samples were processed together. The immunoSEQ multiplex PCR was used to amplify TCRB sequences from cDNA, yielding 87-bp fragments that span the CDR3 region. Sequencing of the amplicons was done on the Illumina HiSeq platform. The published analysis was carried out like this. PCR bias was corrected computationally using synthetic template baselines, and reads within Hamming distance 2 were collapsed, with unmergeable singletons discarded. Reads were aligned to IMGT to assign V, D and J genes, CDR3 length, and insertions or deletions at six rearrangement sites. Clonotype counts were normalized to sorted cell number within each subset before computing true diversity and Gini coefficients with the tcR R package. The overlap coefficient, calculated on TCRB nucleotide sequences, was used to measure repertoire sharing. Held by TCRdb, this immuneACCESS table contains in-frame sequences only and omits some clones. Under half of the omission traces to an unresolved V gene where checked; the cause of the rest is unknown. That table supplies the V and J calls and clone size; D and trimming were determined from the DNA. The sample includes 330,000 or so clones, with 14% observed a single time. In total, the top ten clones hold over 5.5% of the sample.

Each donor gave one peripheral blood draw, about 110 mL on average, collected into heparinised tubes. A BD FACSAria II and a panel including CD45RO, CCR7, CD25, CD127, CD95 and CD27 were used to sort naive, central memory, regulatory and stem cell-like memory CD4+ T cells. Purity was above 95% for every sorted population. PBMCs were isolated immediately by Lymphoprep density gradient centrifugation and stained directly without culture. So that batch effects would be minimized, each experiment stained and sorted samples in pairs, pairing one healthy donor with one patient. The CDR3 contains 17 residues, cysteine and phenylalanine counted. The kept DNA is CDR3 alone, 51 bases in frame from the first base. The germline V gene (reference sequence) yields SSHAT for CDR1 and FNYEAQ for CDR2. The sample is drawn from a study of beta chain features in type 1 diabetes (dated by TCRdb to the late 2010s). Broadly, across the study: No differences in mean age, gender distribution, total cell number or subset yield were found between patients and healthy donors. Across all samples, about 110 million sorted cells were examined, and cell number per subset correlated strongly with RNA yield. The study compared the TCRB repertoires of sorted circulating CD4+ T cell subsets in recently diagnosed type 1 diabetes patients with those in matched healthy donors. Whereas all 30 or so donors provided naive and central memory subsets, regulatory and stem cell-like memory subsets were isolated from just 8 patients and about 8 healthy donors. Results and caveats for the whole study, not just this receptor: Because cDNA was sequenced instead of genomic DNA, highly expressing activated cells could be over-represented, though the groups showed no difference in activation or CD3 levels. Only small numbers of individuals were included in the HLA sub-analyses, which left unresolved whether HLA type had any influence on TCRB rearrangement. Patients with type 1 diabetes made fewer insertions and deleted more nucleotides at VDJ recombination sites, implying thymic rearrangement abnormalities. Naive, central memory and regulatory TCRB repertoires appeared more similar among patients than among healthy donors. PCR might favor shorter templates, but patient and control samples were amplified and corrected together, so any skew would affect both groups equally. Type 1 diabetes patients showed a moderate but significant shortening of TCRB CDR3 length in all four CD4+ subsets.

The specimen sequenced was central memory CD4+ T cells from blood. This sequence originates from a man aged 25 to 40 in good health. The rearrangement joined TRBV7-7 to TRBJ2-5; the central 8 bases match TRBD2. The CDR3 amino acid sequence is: CARSRGSSGGAKETQYF. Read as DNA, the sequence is TGTGCCCGCAGCCGCGGGTCCTCCGGGGGGGCTAAAGAGACCCAGTACTTC.